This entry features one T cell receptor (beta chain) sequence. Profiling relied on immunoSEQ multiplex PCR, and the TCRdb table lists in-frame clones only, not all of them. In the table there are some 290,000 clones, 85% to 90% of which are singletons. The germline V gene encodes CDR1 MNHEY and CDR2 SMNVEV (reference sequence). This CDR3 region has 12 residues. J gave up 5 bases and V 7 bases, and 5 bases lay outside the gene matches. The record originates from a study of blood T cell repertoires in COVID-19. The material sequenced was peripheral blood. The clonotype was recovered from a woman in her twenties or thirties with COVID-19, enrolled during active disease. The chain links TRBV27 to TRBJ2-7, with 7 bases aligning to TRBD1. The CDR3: CASTDRVHEQYF. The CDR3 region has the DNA TGTGCCAGCACAGACAGGGTCCACGAGCAGTACTTC.